This TCR beta chain was identified during a study of beta chain features in type 1 diabetes. The germline CDR1 and CDR2 sequences are MNHEY and SVGAGI. There are 9 residues in the CDR3. The ends were cut back, 5 bases at V and 7 bases at J, with 2 bases in the middle. Study-wide results and limits: TCRB CDR3 length was moderately but significantly reduced in all four CD4+ subsets of Type 1 diabetes patients.

Investigators reverse transcribed all isolated RNA, so they sequenced expressed TCRB transcripts. Repertoires were generated with immunoSEQ multiplex PCR, while TCRdb's copy carries only in-frame clones and drops some. Among 250,000 or so clones listed, more than 11% were seen once. This clone appeared a few times. Its antigen is undetermined. This TCR came from a man aged 25-40 years with type 1 diabetes. The V and J genes are TRBV6-5 and TRBJ1-1; no clear D gene. The sequencing sample was made of naive CD4+ T cells from blood. The CDR3 reads CASSHEAFF. The CDR3 nucleotides read TGTGCCAGCAGTCATGAAGCTTTCTTT.